This TCR beta chain was found in a study of Ad26.COV2.S vaccination and SARS-CoV-2 variants. In germline, CDR1 is SGHTS, CDR2 YDEGEE. The V and J ends lost 4 bases and 4 bases respectively, with 20 bases between them. The CDR3 runs 17 residues. Treatment defined: roughly 18 received Ad26.COV2.S at low or high dose, single or two shots; roughly five received placebo; per-sample allocation not given. All samples were drawn on day 63, counting from the first vaccine or placebo injection. Wuhan-strain spike was delivered by a replication-incompetent Ad26 vector. Using immunoSEQ multiplex PCR, the repertoire was profiled, and TCRdb retains in-frame clones only, with some absent. The table includes about 350,000 clones, roughly 91% detected once.

The chain couples TRBV5-8 to TRBJ2-2; D is possibly TRBD1 (8 bases). This TCR was sampled from a person aged 18-65 years who received the Ad26.COV2.S COVID-19 vaccine or a placebo. The specimen comprised peripheral blood, sampled in a trial of Ad26.COV2.S vaccine versus placebo. Written as DNA, the CDR3 is TGTGCCAGCAGCCCGCTGGGGGGGACAGGAATCACCGGGGAGCTGTTTTTT. Amino acid sequence: CASSPLGGTGITGELFF.